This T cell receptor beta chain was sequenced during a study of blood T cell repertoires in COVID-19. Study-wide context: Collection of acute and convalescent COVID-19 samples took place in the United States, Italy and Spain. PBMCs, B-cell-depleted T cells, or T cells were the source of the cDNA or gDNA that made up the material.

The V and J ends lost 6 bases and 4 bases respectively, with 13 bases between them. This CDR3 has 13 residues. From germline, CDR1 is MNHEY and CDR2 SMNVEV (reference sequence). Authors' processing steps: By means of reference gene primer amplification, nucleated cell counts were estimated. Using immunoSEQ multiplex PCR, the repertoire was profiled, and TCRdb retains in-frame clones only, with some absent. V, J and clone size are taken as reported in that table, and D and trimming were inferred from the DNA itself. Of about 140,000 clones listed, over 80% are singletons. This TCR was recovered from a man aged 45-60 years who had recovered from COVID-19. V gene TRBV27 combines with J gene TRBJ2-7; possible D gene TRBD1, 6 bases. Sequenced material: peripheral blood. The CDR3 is CASRPGTIYEQYF. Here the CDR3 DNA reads TGTGCCAGCAGGCCCGGGACAATATACGAGCAGTACTTC.